This T cell receptor (beta chain) is from a study of graft-versus-host responses after intestinal transplantation. A word on this clone: Its antigen is as yet unknown.

CDR1 and CDR2 from the germline V gene are SNHLY and FYNNEI. This CDR3 has 11 amino acids. Trimming took off 6 bases at V and 8 bases at J, with 7 bases between the two ends. The table came from immunoSEQ multiplex PCR; TCRdb's copy has only in-frame clones and leaves some out. The sample lists 50,000 to 75,000 clones; around 92% were seen once. This material consisted of unstimulated CD4+ T cells sorted from spleen or lymph node cells, taken before transplant. The receptor was derived from a human donor who was the organ donor for an intestinal transplant. The chain has TRBV2 and TRBJ1-4, with D possibly matching TRBD1 (5 bases). CDR3 nucleotide sequence: TGTGCCAGCAGAAGGGGAGAAAAACTGTTTTTT. Translating it yields CASRRGEKLFF.